The 29 T cell receptor beta chains below come from one sample, sequenced in a study of CD8+CD57+ T cells in acquired aplastic anemia. Both TCR beta VDJ combination and CDR3 sequence profiling were carried out. Genomic DNA was the template for this profiling. TCRdb fed the reads into MiXCR, producing one record per CDR3 protein. The sample records 350,000 to 450,000 distinct CDR3 sequences, around 68% being singletons. Source material: sorted CD4+, CD8+, or CD8+CD57+ T cells (not recorded which) from PBMCs. The receptors here all came from a human donor in good health, serving as a control.

This clonotype has ten or more counts. V is TRBV7-8 and J is TRBJ2-7, with D unclear. The germline V gene has CDR1 SGHVS and CDR2 FQNEAQ. This CDR3 is built from 19 residues. V lost 1 base to trimming and J lost 3 bases, with 25 bases between them. The CDR3 DNA sequence: TGTGCCAGCAGCTTAGATCGCGGCCCCGTTGTCGATTCGAACTACGAGCAGTACTTC. Translating gives CASSLDRGPVVDSNYEQYF.

This clonotype was detected a few times. The chain combines TRBV18 with TRBJ1-3, with no clear D. Germline V gene data show CDR1 as KGHSH and CDR2 as LQKENI. The CDR3 consists of 16 residues. Trimming removed 3 bases at V and 2 bases at J, with 14 bases between. The CDR3 DNA reads as TGTGCCAGCTCACCGATGCCTGAGAGTCCTGGAAACACCATATATTTT. This codes for CASSPMPESPGNTIYF.

This clonotype was counted once. The rearrangement joins TRBV29-1 to TRBJ2-3, with 7 nucleotides matching TRBD2. Per the germline V gene, CDR1 is SQVTM and CDR2 is ANQGSEA. Losses at the gene ends were 6 bases for V and 4 bases for J; bases not matched to a gene: 7. The length of the CDR3 is 13 residues. CDR3 coding DNA: TGCAGCGTGGAACGGGGGGATCCAGATACGCAGTATTTT. Translation gives CSVERGDPDTQYF.

The rearrangement uses TRBV20-1 and TRBJ1-1; D may be TRBD1 (5 bases). The CDR3 covers 13 residues. The germline V gene has CDR1 DFQATT and CDR2 SNEGSKA (reference sequence). The CDR3 region is CRALGGMNTEAFF. The CDR3 nucleotides read TGCAGAGCCCTGGGGGGAATGAACACTGAAGCTTTCTTT.

Concerning this clonotype: One end of the junction is discordant with germline, which a read error may explain. The chain is built from TRBV7-6 and TRBJ1-2; no reliable D call. Germline CDR1 is SGHVS and CDR2 is FNYEAQ. The CDR3 loop spans 14 amino acids. CDR3 loop: CASSGVIGYGDTFF. Here the CDR3 DNA reads TGTGCCAGCAGCGGAGTCATAGGTTATGGCGACACCTTCTTC. The full variable domain, its missing parts supplied by reference TRBV7-6 and TRBJ1-2, is GAGVSQSPRYKVTKRGQDVALRCDPISGHVSLYWYRQALGQGPEFLTYFNYEAQQDKSGLPNDRFSAERPEGSISTLTIQRTEQRDSAMYRCASSGVIGYGDTFFGSGTRLTVV.

V usage is TRBV19 and J usage is TRBJ1-1, with D uncertain. This CDR3 has 13 residues. V was clipped by 1 base and J by 0 bases, with 3 bases between them. The germline gives CDR1 LNHDA, CDR2 SQIVND (reference sequence). The CDR3 DNA reads as TGTGCCAGTAGTATAGGCATGAACACTGAAGCTTTCTTT. The encoded protein is CASSIGMNTEAFF.

Concerning this clonotype itself: One end of the junction is discordant with germline, which a read error may explain. The chain carries TRBV7-2 and TRBJ1-6, with D uncertain. The CDR3 loop spans 14 amino acids. Germline CDR1 SGHTA, CDR2 FQGNSA. CDR3 loop: CASSLAPDVCQFLF. CDR3 coding DNA: TGTGCCAGCAGCTTAGCGCCAGACGTCTGCCAGTTCCTCTTT.

This clonotype was detected only a few times. The chain carries TRBV19 and TRBJ2-3; 7 bases are shared with TRBD1. The germline gives CDR1 LNHDA, CDR2 SQIVND (reference sequence). The CDR3 loop spans 15 amino acids. V lost 6 bases to trimming and J lost 2 bases; unmatched junction nucleotides: 8. DNA for the CDR3: TGTGCCAGTAGAAACCGACAGGGCCTCACAGATACGCAGTATTTT. Amino acids: CASRNRQGLTDTQYF. The full variable domain, with the rest looked up from reference TRBV19 and TRBJ2-3, is DGGITQSPKYLFRKEGQNVTLSCEQNLNHDAMYWYRQDPGQGLRLIYYSQIVNDFQKGDIAEGYSVSREKKESFPLTVTSAQKNPTAFYLCASRNRQGLTDTQYFGPGTRLTVL.

The rearrangement joins TRBV11-3 to TRBJ1-2, with TRBD1 as a possible D gene (5 bases). V gave up 0 bases and J gave up 7 bases, with 18 bases separating them. This CDR3 has 16 amino acids. The V gene's germline CDR1 is SGHNT and CDR2 YENEEA. The CDR3 region has the DNA TGTGCCAGCAGCTTAGATCACCGGGGTACAGGACGTGGCTACACCTTC. It encodes CASSLDHRGTGRGYTF.

This clonotype was picked up many times. The CDR3 nucleotides are TGTGCCACCAGCAGAAGGAACAGGGACTACAATGAGCAGTTCTTC. Protein product: CATSRRNRDYNEQFF. V gene TRBV15 combines with J gene TRBJ2-1, with D possibly matching TRBD1 (6 bases). V shed 2 bases and J shed 3 bases, with 11 bases lying between them. The CDR3 spans 15 residues. Germline V gives CDR1 LNHNV, CDR2 YYDKDF (reference sequence).

The rearrangement joins TRBV20-1 to TRBJ1-2; unclear D gene. The V end lost 6 bases, the J end lost 8 bases, and 19 bases lay between the germline ends. Per germline, CDR1 DFQATT and CDR2 SNEGSKA (reference sequence). This CDR3 is 13 amino acids long. The CDR3 loop is CSAQPSGNTGYTF. The CDR3 DNA is TGCAGTGCACAGCCTAGCGGAAACACGGGCTACACCTTC.

The rearrangement uses TRBV7-2 and TRBJ2-7, with a weak D call TRBD1 (5 bases). Trimming cost V 6 bases and J 12 bases, with 27 bases left between them. The CDR3 is 15 residues long. Germline V CDR1 and CDR2: SGHTA, FQGNSA. The CDR3 loop reads CASSFQGRARYFGYF. The CDR3 DNA sequence: TGTGCCAGCAGTTTTCAGGGCCGCGCTCGGTACTTCGGGTACTTC.

As concerns this clonotype: Mismatch with germline at one junction end may stem from a read error. This chain joins TRBV7-2 and TRBJ2-7, with 10 bases that match TRBD1. Germline loops: CDR1 SGHTA, CDR2 FQGNSA. The CDR3 is made up of 15 amino acids. CDR3 loop: CASSQGQGISNEQYF. In nucleotides, the CDR3 is TGCGCCAGCAGCCAGGGACAGGGGATCTCCAATGAGCAGTACTTC.

The rearrangement uses TRBV7-6 and TRBJ1-1; TRBD1 aligns across 10 bases. There are 14 residues in the CDR3. Germline CDR1 reads SGHVS; CDR2 reads FNYEAQ. V dropped 5 bases and J dropped 7; count of bases not matched to a gene: 7. This CDR3 is CASSAGTGVGEAFF. CDR3 DNA: TGTGCCAGCAGCGCCGGGACAGGGGTCGGTGAAGCTTTCTTT.

This chain's CDR3 is CASSTVAGNTGELFF. The DNA of the CDR3 is TGTGCCAGCAGCACAGTAGCGGGGAACACCGGGGAGCTGTTTTTT. The chain joins TRBV9 to TRBJ2-2, with TRBD2 matching over 7 bases. J lost 1 base, V lost 4 bases, and 4 bases had no gene match. CDR1 and CDR2 from the germline V gene are SGDLS and YYNGEE. The CDR3 extends over 15 amino acids.

This chain uses TRBV15 with TRBJ1-6, with unresolved D. V lost 1 base and J 11 bases, leaving 15 bases between the germline ends. Germline CDR1 and CDR2: LNHNV and YYDKDF (reference sequence). The CDR3 contains 15 residues. CDR3 in DNA: TGTGCCACCAGCAGAGCTCGACGGCATAACACACCCCTCCACTTT. It is translated as CATSRARRHNTPLHF.

In the case of this clonotype: At one boundary the junction diverges from the germline segment, which might be a read error. V is TRBV7-4 and J is TRBJ2-1; D unresolved. The germline V gene has CDR1 SGHVT and CDR2 SQSDAQ. The CDR3 has 15 residues. As DNA, the CDR3 is TGTGCCAGCAGCCAATCTTTAGGCAGCCATAATGGGCAGTTCTTC. Amino acid sequence: CASSQSLGSHNGQFF.

This clonotype was counted ten times or more. The rearrangement links TRBV29-1 to TRBJ2-1; D may be TRBD2 (5 bases). CDR3 length equals 13 residues. The germline V gene has CDR1 SQVTM and CDR2 ANQGSEA. V was pared by 3 bases and J by 8 bases, with 14 bases between. The CDR3 protein is CSVETQTRDEQFF. DNA for the CDR3: TGCAGCGTTGAGACCCAAACTAGAGATGAGCAGTTCTTC.

The rearrangement links TRBV10-1 to TRBJ1-1, with D uncertain. The germline V gene has CDR1 WNHNN and CDR2 SYGVQD (reference sequence). This CDR3 region has 11 residues. V gave up 6 bases and J gave up 9 bases, with 11 bases separating them. CDR3 amino acids: CASSRGSQAFF. The CDR3 DNA is TGCGCCAGCAGCCGCGGCAGCCAAGCTTTCTTT.

DNA of the CDR3: TGCAGTGCTAGAGCCGACAACAGGGACGGCTACACCTTC. Protein product: CSARADNRDGYTF. The chain has TRBV20-1 and TRBJ1-2; maybe TRBD1 (6 bases). The CDR3 is made up of 13 amino acids. Trimming took 1 base from V and 8 from J, leaving 14 bases between them. CDR1 and CDR2 from the germline V gene are DFQATT and SNEGSKA (reference sequence).

This clonotype was seen repeatedly, ten times or more. V is TRBV20-1 and J is TRBJ1-1, with TRBD1 matching over 7 bases. Germline values: CDR1 DFQATT, CDR2 SNEGSKA (reference sequence). V shed 4 bases and J 7 bases; nucleotides not matched to a gene: 12. The CDR3 is 14 residues long. The chain's CDR3 is CSAITGAQYIEAFF. The CDR3 DNA is TGCAGTGCTATTACAGGGGCCCAATACATTGAAGCTTTCTTT.

This clonotype was seen at least ten times. The chain joins TRBV19 to TRBJ1-1; TRBD1 aligns across 8 bases. Looked up from germline, CDR1 is LNHDA and CDR2 is SQIVND (reference sequence). V lost 5 bases and J lost 6; bases outside the gene matches: 11. The CDR3 spans 15 residues. CDR3 nucleotides: TGTGCCAGTAGTGAGCGGACAGGGAAATATGCTGAAGCTTTCTTT. Protein: CASSERTGKYAEAFF.

This chain joins TRBV7-8 and TRBJ1-1; 7 bases fit TRBD1. V shed 2 bases and J 8 bases; nucleotides not matched to a gene: 2. This CDR3 is 12 amino acids long. Germline lookup yields CDR1 SGHVS and CDR2 FQNEAQ. Written as DNA, the CDR3 is TGTGCCAGCAGCTTAACAGGGGAGGAAGCTTTCTTT. Protein sequence: CASSLTGEEAFF. The variable domain in full, with the rest retrieved from reference TRBV7-8 and TRBJ1-1, is GAGVSQSPRYKVAKRGQDVALRCDPISGHVSLFWYQQALGQGPEFLTYFQNEAQLDKSGLPSDRFFAERPEGSVSTLKIQRTQQEDSAVYLCASSLTGEEAFFGQGTRLTVV.

This rearrangement joins TRBV20-1 to TRBJ2-7; 8 bases map to TRBD2. This CDR3 has 15 amino acids. Germline V gene sequence: CDR1 DFQATT, CDR2 SNEGSKA (reference sequence). With 2 bases clipped from V and 9 bases from J, the junction kept 15 bases outside the gene matches. CDR3 nucleotide sequence: TGCAGTGCTAGAAAGGGGCGGGAGGAAAAAGATACGCAGTACTTC. It is translated as CSARKGREEKDTQYF.

This clonotype was detected many times. The V call is TRBV27, the J call TRBJ2-2; tentatively, D is TRBD2 (6 bases). Trimming stripped 5 bases from V and 6 bases from J, with 13 bases between. The CDR3 loop spans 14 amino acids. CDR1 is MNHEY and CDR2 is SMNVEV in the germline V gene (reference sequence). CDR3 residues: CASSRLDVAGELFF. The CDR3, as DNA: TGTGCCAGCAGTAGACTAGATGTGGCCGGGGAGCTGTTTTTT.

This clonotype appeared a few times. This sequence joins TRBV20-1 and TRBJ2-7; D is undetermined. Between the trimmed V and J ends, which lost 2 bases and 3 bases, there was a span of 11 bases. The CDR3 consists of 13 residues. The germline V gene has CDR1 DFQATT and CDR2 SNEGSKA (reference sequence). The CDR3 spells CSARKTGDYEQYF. The CDR3 DNA follows: TGCAGTGCTAGAAAGACCGGAGACTACGAGCAGTACTTC.

This clonotype was found many times. The V and J genes are TRBV20-1 and TRBJ2-5; D possibly corresponds to TRBD2 (5 bases). CDR1 and CDR2 from the germline V gene are DFQATT and SNEGSKA (reference sequence). This CDR3 contains 12 residues. V lost 5 bases, J lost 0 bases, and 7 bases lay in between. CDR3 region: CSAERNQETQYF. The CDR3 region has the DNA TGCAGTGCTGAGCGGAACCAAGAGACCCAGTACTTC.

The table lists this clonotype with many counts. The V call is TRBV12-3 or TRBV12-4, the J call TRBJ1-2; 11 nucleotides match TRBD1. The CDR3 sequence is 13 residues long. J was trimmed by 8 bases and V by 7 bases; bases with no gene match: 6. The CDR3 DNA reads TGTGCCAGCAATTTGGACAGGGGGCGCGGCTACACCTTC. Translation gives CASNLDRGRGYTF.

The V call is TRBV29-1, the J call TRBJ1-2; tentatively, D is TRBD1 (5 bases). The V gene lost 4 bases and the J gene lost 0 bases, with 12 bases spanning the gap. The germline V gene encodes CDR1 SQVTM and CDR2 ANQGSEA. This CDR3 spans 14 amino acids. The CDR3 loop reads CSVGTGGSNYGYTF. DNA of the CDR3: TGCAGCGTTGGGACCGGGGGTTCTAACTATGGCTACACCTTC.